Below are 16 T cell receptor beta chains sequenced from a single sample in a study of blood T cell repertoires in COVID-19 (TCRdb year 2020). The protocol used for the library was the immunoSEQ multiplex PCR assay. TCRdb took this table from immuneACCESS and kept in-frame rearrangements with V and J called. Such tables lack part of the clones; where checked against another copy, unresolved V genes explain under half of the gap, and the rest is unexplained. Here the sample has more than 100,000 clones; almost 90% occur a single time. The leading ten clones occupy about 1% of the sample. Specimen: peripheral blood. These receptor sequences come from a woman in her 50s with active or convalescent COVID-19.

The V and J genes are TRBV4-1 and TRBJ1-1; D not resolved. Germline CDR1 is MGHRA and CDR2 is YSYEKL. The CDR3 sequence is 14 residues long. Deletions cut 2 bases from V and 0 bases from J, with 7 bases between. CDR3 amino acids: CASSQWAMNTEAFF. Here the CDR3 DNA reads TGCGCCAGCAGCCAATGGGCCATGAACACTGAAGCTTTCTTT.

The chain employs TRBV9 and TRBJ2-1; TRBD2 agrees at 11 bases. The V gene end was trimmed by 3 bases and the J gene end by 10 bases; junction bases not matched to a gene: 9. CDR1 is SGDLS and CDR2 is YYNGEE in the germline V gene. The CDR3 covers 15 residues. The CDR3 bases are TGTGCCAGCAGCGACGTAGCGGGAGGGGTTTGGGAGCAGTTCTTC. Translation: CASSDVAGGVWEQFF.

V and J are TRBV6-5 and TRBJ2-7; TRBD2 aligns across 14 bases. Germline-derived CDR1 and CDR2 are MNHEY and SVGAGI. There are 15 residues in the CDR3. After removal of 7 bases from V and 5 bases from J, the junction contained 7 bases not matched to a gene. CDR3 nucleotide sequence: TGTGCCAGCAACAGGGGACTAGCGGGAGTTGACGAGCAGTACTTC. Protein sequence: CASNRGLAGVDEQYF.

This clone has just one count. This chain links TRBV11-2 with TRBJ1-5; D uncertain. This CDR3 is built from 12 residues. The V gene lost 0 bases and the J gene lost 9 bases, with 6 bases spanning the gap. The germline V gene encodes CDR1 SGHAT and CDR2 FQNNGV. Here the CDR3 DNA reads TGTGCCAGCAGCTTAGATCGAGGGCCCCAGCATTTT. This encodes CASSLDRGPQHF. Full variable domain (outside the CDR3, taken from reference TRBV11-2 and TRBJ1-5): EAGVAQSPRYKIIEKRQSVAFWCNPISGHATLYWYQQILGQGPKLLIQFQNNGVVDDSQLPKDRFSAERLKGVDSTLKIQPAKLEDSAVYLCASSLDRGPQHFGDGTRLSIL.

The rearrangement uses TRBV27 and TRBJ1-6, with D unclear. With 4 bases removed from V and 0 bases from J, the gap between germline ends came to 22 bases. The CDR3 runs 20 residues. Germline-derived CDR1 and CDR2 are MNHEY and SMNVEV (reference sequence). CDR3 nucleotides: TGTGCCAGCAGTTCTCGCTCAGGATCCCGGAGGAGCTCCTATAATTCACCCCTCCACTTT. It encodes CASSSRSGSRRSSYNSPLHF.

The CDR3 nucleotides read TGTGCCAGCAGCCCTGACACCAACTATGGCTACACCTTC. It translates to CASSPDTNYGYTF. The V gene is TRBV5-4, the J gene TRBJ1-2; the D is unclear. With 4 bases removed from V and 2 bases from J, the gap between germline ends came to 9 bases. The germline CDR1 and CDR2 sequences are SGHNT and YYREEE (reference sequence). CDR3 length: 13 residues.

The rearrangement uses TRBV5-1 and TRBJ2-5; TRBD1 matches at 9 bases. CDR3 length: 16 amino acids. The V gene end was trimmed by 0 bases and the J gene end by 0 bases; junction bases not matched to a gene: 3. Germline lookup yields CDR1 SGHRS and CDR2 YFSETQ. This CDR3 reads CASSLGRDRDQETQYF. Here the CDR3 DNA reads TGCGCCAGCAGCTTGGGGAGGGACAGGGACCAAGAGACCCAGTACTTC.

This chain uses TRBV28 with TRBJ2-3; possible D gene TRBD1, 5 bases. Germline CDR1 reads MDHEN; CDR2 reads SYDVKM. Trimming removed 9 bases at V and 2 bases at J, with 18 bases between. The CDR3 loop spans 15 amino acids. CDR3 sequence reads: CARFIPRDVTDTQYF. The CDR3, as DNA: TGTGCCAGGTTCATACCCAGGGATGTCACAGATACGCAGTATTTT.

This chain uses TRBV5-5 with TRBJ2-1, with 7 bases identical to TRBD2. V lost 4 bases, J lost 4 bases, and 11 bases stayed unmatched. The CDR3 runs to 16 residues. In germline, CDR1 is SGHKS, CDR2 YYEKEE (reference sequence). This CDR3 is CASSPFKRGSYNEQFF. CDR3 coding DNA: TGTGCCAGCAGCCCCTTCAAGCGGGGAAGTTACAATGAGCAGTTCTTC.

The rearrangement joins TRBV5-6 to TRBJ1-5; D gene unclear. V lost 2 bases, J lost 7 bases, and 7 bases lay in between. This CDR3 comprises 12 residues. The germline gives CDR1 SGHDT, CDR2 YYEEEE. The CDR3 loop reads CASSFGEQPQHF. The CDR3 region has the DNA TGTGCCAGCAGCTTCGGGGAGCAGCCCCAGCATTTT.

The chain joins TRBV6-5 to TRBJ1-1; tentatively, D is TRBD1 (6 bases). The CDR3 sequence is 14 residues long. The V and J ends lost 0 bases and 1 base respectively, with 6 bases between them. Germline CDR1 is MNHEY and CDR2 is SVGAGI. CDR3 bases: TGTGCCAGCAGTTACTCAGGGGGGAACACTGAAGCTTTCTTT. This gives the protein CASSYSGGNTEAFF.

This chain uses TRBV18 with TRBJ2-3; TRBD2 agrees at 8 bases. V was clipped by 5 bases and J by 5 bases; unmatched bases: 12. This CDR3 is 16 amino acids long. Germline CDR1 reads KGHSH; CDR2 reads LQKENI. The CDR3 nucleotides are TGTGCCAGCTCAGCAGACGGACTAGCTAGGCAAGATACGCAGTATTTT. Protein sequence: CASSADGLARQDTQYF.

This chain links TRBV27 with TRBJ1-2; 7 nucleotides match TRBD1. The CDR3 covers 12 residues. V was clipped by 6 bases and J by 6 bases; unmatched bases: 4. In germline, CDR1 is MNHEY, CDR2 SMNVEV (reference sequence). CDR3 sequence reads: CASSPTGNGYTF. In DNA, the CDR3 is TGTGCCAGCAGCCCGACAGGGAATGGCTACACCTTC.

The chain employs TRBV27 and TRBJ1-6, with 7 bases that match TRBD1. CDR1 is MNHEY and CDR2 is SMNVEV in the germline V gene (reference sequence). J was trimmed by 4 bases and V by 1 base; bases with no gene match: 10. The CDR3 runs to 18 residues. The CDR3 DNA reads as TGTGCCAGCAGTTTATTTTACAGGGCAGGGGGGTATAATTCACCCCTCCACTTT. Its protein is CASSLFYRAGGYNSPLHF.

The chain recombines TRBV6-2 or TRBV6-3 with TRBJ2-1; D is perhaps TRBD2 (6 bases). In germline, CDR1 is MNHEY, CDR2 SVGEGT. CDR3 length: 19 residues. The V and J ends lost 2 bases and 7 bases respectively, with 27 bases between them. The CDR3 loop reads CASSYGFIGASGRLNEQFF. Here the CDR3 DNA reads TGTGCCAGCAGTTACGGCTTTATCGGTGCTTCCGGGAGATTGAATGAGCAGTTCTTC.

This chain uses TRBV5-4 with TRBJ2-1; 10 bases agree with TRBD2. The CDR3 contains 17 residues. CDR1 is SGHNT, CDR2 YYREEE, per germline (reference sequence). Trimming took 0 bases from V and 0 from J; bases not matched to a gene: 3. CDR3 sequence: CASSLGTSGDSYNEQFF. CDR3 bases: TGTGCCAGCAGCTTGGGGACTAGCGGAGACTCCTACAATGAGCAGTTCTTC.